This entry is about one T cell receptor beta chain. Trimming cost V 2 bases and J 3 bases, with 8 bases left between them. This CDR3 has 13 amino acids. CDR1 ENHRY and CDR2 SYGVKD come from the germline V gene. The source of the sample is a study of T cell clonotyping in hematopoietic cell transplantation. Clones were read by immunoSEQ multiplex PCR, and TCRdb kept only the in-frame ones, dropping some. This table holds about 16,000 clones, around 90% found once. The chain carries TRBV10-3 and TRBJ2-7; D call uncertain. Sequenced sample: peripheral blood mononuclear cells. The sequence derives from a man in his forties in good health. Some clones in this sample may be carry-over from other donors' samples. CDR3 nucleotide sequence: TGTGCCATCAGTGAGGGGGTTAGCTACGAGCAGTACTTC. Residues: CAISEGVSYEQYF.